Below, 13 T cell receptor beta chains from the same sample are listed, as sequenced in a study of blood T cell repertoires in COVID-19. The assay was immunoSEQ multiplex PCR, and TCRdb's table has in-frame clones only and misses some. The sample shows 300,000 to 400,000 clones, around 87% of them seen only once. The sample consisted of PBMCs or T cells enriched from blood (not recorded which). The receptors stem from a woman younger than 45 with acute COVID-19.

The chain has TRBV7-8 and TRBJ2-2, with 14 bases fitting TRBD2. The CDR3 sequence is 17 residues long. J was trimmed by 7 bases and V by 1 base; bases with no gene match: 5. Germline V gives CDR1 SGHVS, CDR2 FQNEAQ. CDR3 in amino acids: CASSLGLAGGPSGELFF. As DNA, the CDR3 is TGTGCCAGCAGCTTAGGACTAGCGGGGGGGCCGAGCGGGGAGCTGTTTTTT.

J is TRBJ1-2 and V is TRBV19, with D possibly TRBD1 on 6 matching bases. Germline V lookup: CDR1 LNHDA, CDR2 SQIVND (reference sequence). V lost 11 bases and J 6 bases, leaving 19 bases between the germline ends. The CDR3 length is 13 residues. CDR3 sequence: CAGWDTLRDGYTF. CDR3 in DNA: TGTGCCGGGTGGGACACCCTGAGGGATGGCTACACCTTC.

The genes are TRBV3-1 (or the pseudogene TRBV3-2) and TRBJ1-1, with D unresolved. Germline V gene lookup returns CDR1 LGHDT and CDR2 YNNKEL (reference sequence). The germline V and J ends were trimmed by 2 bases and 2 bases, with 6 bases remaining between them. The CDR3 is 13 residues long. CDR3 in amino acids: CASSQITNTEAFF. The CDR3 DNA reads TGTGCCAGCAGCCAAATTACTAACACTGAAGCTTTCTTT.

The chain couples TRBV5-6 to TRBJ2-7; TRBD2 is a possible D gene (6 bases). The germline CDR1 and CDR2 sequences are SGHDT and YYEEEE. This CDR3 has 17 residues. V lost 2 bases, J lost 7 bases, and 25 bases lay in between. CDR3 protein: CASSFLVERGPGGEQYF. CDR3 sequence (DNA): TGTGCCAGCAGCTTTTTGGTCGAGCGCGGGCCCGGGGGAGAGCAGTACTTC.

This clone was picked up one time. This chain links TRBV4-3 with TRBJ2-7, with TRBD1 matching over 10 bases. Germline assignment: CDR1 LGHNA and CDR2 YSLEER. There are 15 residues in the CDR3. Trimming cost V 1 base and J 9 bases; bases outside gene matches: 9. The CDR3 sequence: CASSQVKGQGRWQYF. The CDR3 DNA is TGCGCCAGCAGCCAAGTAAAGGGACAGGGGAGATGGCAGTACTTC.

The CDR3 coding sequence is TGTGCCAGCAGTAACGGACTAGCGGGGATCGCAACTAGCACAGATACGCAGTATTTT. It is translated as CASSNGLAGIATSTDTQYF. The chain joins TRBV6-2 or TRBV6-3 to TRBJ2-3; 12 bases are shared with TRBD2. J lost 0 bases, V lost 5 bases, and 12 bases had no gene match. Germline V gene lookup returns CDR1 MNHEY and CDR2 SVGEGT. This CDR3 comprises 19 residues.

This clone showed up just a few times. The chain links TRBV7-9 to TRBJ1-2; 9 bases agree with TRBD1. Germline CDR1 SEHNR, CDR2 FQNEAQ (reference sequence). The CDR3 length is 15 residues. V dropped 7 bases and J dropped 1; count of bases not matched to a gene: 7. The chain's CDR3 is CASNPWTGDNYGYTF. The CDR3 coding sequence is TGTGCCAGCAACCCGTGGACAGGGGATAACTATGGCTACACCTTC.

This clone occurred once. The V gene is TRBV29-1, the J gene TRBJ2-7; TRBD1 matches at 11 bases. The V segment lost 4 bases and the J segment 4 bases; nucleotides outside the gene matches: 9. The V gene's germline CDR1 is SQVTM and CDR2 ANQGSEA. CDR3 size: 15 residues. The CDR3 loop reads CSVGRTGGAFYEQYF. CDR3 in DNA: TGCAGCGTTGGCAGGACAGGGGGCGCGTTTTACGAGCAGTACTTC.

As DNA, the CDR3 is TGTGCCACCAGTGATTCTAGCGGGGGGACCTACGAGCAGTACTTC. Translation: CATSDSSGGTYEQYF. The chain is built from TRBV24-1 and TRBJ2-7; TRBD2 matches 11 bases. J lost 2 bases, V lost 2 bases, and 1 base had no gene match. The CDR3 has 15 residues. The germline V gene encodes CDR1 KGHDR and CDR2 SFDVKD.

This chain links TRBV5-1 with TRBJ2-1; tentative D call: TRBD1 (7 bases). Germline lookup yields CDR1 SGHRS and CDR2 YFSETQ. The CDR3 is 15 amino acids. V was clipped by 0 bases and J by 3 bases, with 10 bases between them. CDR3 residues: CASSLGRGDYNEQFF. For the CDR3, the DNA is TGCGCCAGCAGCTTGGGCAGGGGGGACTACAATGAGCAGTTCTTC. Variable domain in full (rest from reference TRBV5-1 and TRBJ2-1): KAGVTQTPRYLIKTRGQQVTLSCSPISGHRSVSWYQQTPGQGLQFLFEYFSETQRNKGNFPGRFSGRQFSNSRSEMNVSTLELGDSALYLCASSLGRGDYNEQFFGPGTRLTVL.

The chain links TRBV18 to TRBJ2-1; D not certain. This CDR3 is built from 16 residues. CDR1 is KGHSH and CDR2 is LQKENI in the germline V gene. With 3 bases removed from V and 0 bases from J, the gap between germline ends came to 12 bases. CDR3 region: CASSPLSQPSYNEQFF. As DNA, the CDR3 is TGTGCCAGCTCACCCCTTTCACAGCCCTCCTACAATGAGCAGTTCTTC.

This clone was counted a few times. J is TRBJ1-6 and V is TRBV25-1; 9 bases agree with TRBD1. J lost 7 bases, V lost 3 bases, and 4 bases had no gene match. Germline V gene lookup returns CDR1 MGHDK and CDR2 SYGVNS. CDR3 length equals 15 residues. Here the CDR3 DNA reads TGTGCCAGCAGTGAGGACAGGGGCCGGAATTCACCCCTCCACTTT. It translates to CASSEDRGRNSPLHF.

This chain joins TRBV7-8 and TRBJ2-5; TRBD1 matches 8 bases. Germline CDR1 SGHVS, CDR2 FQNEAQ. The CDR3 covers 13 residues. The V segment lost 5 bases and the J segment 5 bases; nucleotides outside the gene matches: 4. CDR3: CASSRQGRETQYF. CDR3 bases: TGTGCCAGCAGCCGACAGGGGCGGGAGACCCAGTACTTC.